This entry lists 18 T cell receptor beta chains sequenced from one sample in a study of CD8+CD57+ T cells in acquired aplastic anemia (dated by TCRdb to 2016 to 2019). Flow cytometry had shown CD8+CD57+ cell expansion in the patients selected for sequencing. The sample was run on an Illumina HiSeq 2000. Profiling of TCR beta VDJ combinations and CDR3 sequences used genomic DNA as the template. In TCRdb, the public reads were trimmed at Q25 with fastp and aligned with MiXCR, with productive beta chains retained. Entries that share a CDR3 protein sequence are merged under the most common genes and DNA. Within this sample are under 250,000 distinct CDR3 sequences, with 47% of them counted one time only. Together, the top ten hold 6.5% to 8% of the sample. What was sequenced was sorted CD4+, CD8+, or CD8+CD57+ T cells (not recorded which) from PBMCs. The receptors stem from a human donor with aplastic anemia.

This clonotype was counted only a few times. The rearrangement uses TRBV6-1 and TRBJ1-4; D might be TRBD1 (6 bases). Germline values: CDR1 MNHNS, CDR2 SASEGT. This CDR3 has 15 amino acids. V dropped 6 bases and J dropped 0 bases, with 11 bases sitting between them. The CDR3 nucleotides are TGTGCCAGCAGAGAAACAGGGACAACTAATGAAAAACTGTTTTTT. Its translation is CASRETGTTNEKLFF.

This clonotype occurred a few times. V is TRBV5-1 and J is TRBJ2-3; D unclear. Germline CDR1 and CDR2: SGHRS and YFSETQ. V lost 5 bases and J lost 6, with 10 bases in between. The CDR3 runs to 12 residues. Here the CDR3 reads CASSTEGDTQYF. The DNA for the CDR3 is TGCGCCAGCAGTACAGAAGGTGATACGCAGTATTTT.

Only a few counts were recorded for this clonotype. This chain connects TRBV6-5 to TRBJ2-7, with D possibly being TRBD1 or TRBD2 (5 bases each). CDR3 length: 18 amino acids. From germline, CDR1 is MNHEY and CDR2 SVGAGI. Trimming removed 7 bases from V and 7 bases from J, with 32 bases in between. CDR3 loop: CASTDGGNGGTPTIEQYF. The CDR3 region has the DNA TGTGCCAGCACCGATGGGGGAAATGGCGGTACTCCTACGATAGAGCAGTACTTC.

This chain uses TRBV2 with TRBJ1-4; 9 nucleotides agree with TRBD1. The J segment lost 4 bases and the V segment lost 8 bases, leaving 11 bases of the junction unmatched. This CDR3 is built from 16 residues. Germline assignment: CDR1 SNHLY and CDR2 FYNNEI. The CDR3 DNA is TGTGCCAGCCCGGGACAGGGATTACAAATTAATGAAAAACTGTTTTTT. This translates into CASPGQGLQINEKLFF.

Remarks on this clonotype: A read error may be the cause here, since a much bigger clone is one base away. V and J are TRBV4-1 and TRBJ1-2; 7 nucleotides match TRBD1. Germline V gene sequence: CDR1 MGHRA, CDR2 YSYEKL. The CDR3 runs to 16 residues. CDR3 amino acids: CARSHRQGRILGGYTF. CDR3 DNA sequence: TGCGCCAGGAGCCACCGACAGGGTCGGATATTAGGTGGCTACACCTTC.

The rearrangement joins TRBV9 to TRBJ2-1; 9 bases agree with TRBD2. Germline CDR1 reads SGDLS; CDR2 reads YYNGEE. V dropped 0 bases and J dropped 6; count of bases not matched to a gene: 7. This CDR3 region has 16 residues. CDR3 in DNA: TGTGCCAGCAGCGTAGATGGGCGGGGGGGACCCAATGAGCAGTTCTTC. It yields the protein CASSVDGRGGPNEQFF.

Points on this clonotype: This sequence may be a read error, since a much larger clone differs from it by one base. V is TRBV12-3 or TRBV12-4 and J is TRBJ2-7, with 8 bases lining up with TRBD1. J was trimmed by 2 bases and V by 5 bases; bases with no gene match: 5. There are 14 residues in the CDR3. CDR3 nucleotides: TGTGCCAGCAGTGAACAGGGGGGACCCTACGAGCAGTACTTC. Its translation: CASSEQGGPYEQYF.

In regard to this clonotype: The conserved closing phenylalanine or tryptophan is absent in this CDR3, likely reflecting a read error. The V gene is TRBV15, the J gene TRBJ2-7; 11 bases match TRBD2. The CDR3 consists of 16 residues. Per the germline V gene, CDR1 is LNHNV and CDR2 is YYDKDF (reference sequence). V was clipped by 2 bases and J by 2 bases; unmatched bases: 5. CDR3 coding DNA: TGTGCCACCAGCAGATTAGCGGGAGGGCTCACCTACGAGCAGTACCTC. This gives the protein CATSRLAGGLTYEQYL.

Note on this clonotype: One end of the junction is discordant with germline, which a read error may explain. The rearrangement uses TRBV11-2 and TRBJ2-2; either TRBD1 or TRBD2 may fit D (6 bases each). The V gene's germline CDR1 is SGHAT and CDR2 FQNNGV. There are 15 residues in the CDR3. The CDR3 here is CASSFSGTRTGGLFF. The CDR3 bases are TGTGCCAGCAGCTTCTCCGGGACACGCACCGGGGGGCTGTTTTTT.

This clonotype appeared a few times. The final CDR3 position lacks the conserved phenylalanine or tryptophan, pointing to a likely read error. It is unclear where the CDR3 begins or ends on the DNA, so no DNA is shown, and the CDR3 is as TCRdb lists it. V usage is TRBV12-3 or TRBV12-4 and J usage is TRBJ2-1. The CDR3 sequence runs 14 residues, both termini included. This CDR3 reads CASSLAGAPTMSSC.

The J gene is TRBJ1-6, the V gene TRBV12-3 or TRBV12-4; D may be TRBD1 (6 bases). V lost 6 bases, J lost 9 bases, and 12 bases lay in between. This CDR3 has 13 amino acids. The CDR3 nucleotides read TGTGCCAGCAGACTCAGGGGAAGTTCACCCCTCCACTTT. Protein: CASRLRGSSPLHF.

In its sample, this clonotype was seen many times. This chain joins TRBV19 and TRBJ1-1; TRBD1 might be the D (5 bases). Per the germline V gene, CDR1 is LNHDA and CDR2 is SQIVND (reference sequence). The CDR3 has 13 amino acids. Trimming pared 2 bases from V and 4 bases from J, leaving 8 bases between. Here the CDR3 DNA reads TGTGCCAGTAGTATAACGGGGCGCACTGAAGCTTTCTTT. Amino acid sequence: CASSITGRTEAFF.

This clonotype was counted ten times or more. The V and J genes are TRBV28 and TRBJ1-2; D unresolved. Trimming took off 2 bases at V and 3 bases at J, with 4 bases between the two ends. CDR1 and CDR2 from the germline V gene are MDHEN and SYDVKM. This CDR3 has 12 residues. This chain's CDR3 is CASSLDHYGYTF. The CDR3 DNA reads TGTGCCAGCAGTTTAGATCACTATGGCTACACCTTC.

Concerning this clonotype itself: Possible read error: a much larger clone is one base away. The V and J genes are TRBV9 and TRBJ2-5, with D tentatively TRBD2 (5 bases). This CDR3 is built from 16 residues. Germline V gene data show CDR1 as SGDLS and CDR2 as YYNGEE. CDR3 DNA: TGTGCCAGCAGCCTACCCAGCGAGGGCCTACAAGAGACCCAGCACTTC. Translating it yields CASSLPSEGLQETQHF.

In its sample, this clonotype was seen a few times. The V gene is TRBV15, the J gene TRBJ2-1, with 8 positions matching TRBD1. CDR3 length equals 14 residues. The V segment lost 3 bases and the J segment 8 bases; nucleotides outside the gene matches: 6. Per germline, CDR1 LNHNV and CDR2 YYDKDF (reference sequence). CDR3 nucleotides: TGTGCCACCAGCAGTATGGACAGGGACGATGAGCAGTTCTTC. Amino acids: CATSSMDRDDEQFF.

The CDR3 DNA follows: TGCGCCAGCACAGGCTTAAGCTATGGCTACACCTTC. Its protein is CASTGLSYGYTF. J is TRBJ1-2 and V is TRBV10-2, with D unresolved. CDR1 and CDR2 from the germline V gene are WSHSY and SAAADI. The CDR3 is 12 amino acids. The ends were cut back, 7 bases at V and 4 bases at J, with 10 bases in the middle.

CDR3 coding DNA: TGTGCCAGCAGCTTAGAAGCCAGCGGATACAATGAGCAGTTCTTC. As protein: CASSLEASGYNEQFF. The chain is built from TRBV7-9 and TRBJ2-1, with D possibly matching TRBD2 (5 bases). The CDR3 length is 15 residues. V was trimmed by 1 base and J by 4 bases, leaving 11 bases between them. Germline assignment: CDR1 SEHNR and CDR2 FQNEAQ (reference sequence).

This clonotype has ten or more counts. The gene calls are TRBV9 and TRBJ1-1, with D perhaps matching TRBD1 (6 bases). This CDR3 has 14 residues. The germline gives CDR1 SGDLS, CDR2 YYNGEE. Deletions cut 3 bases from V and 1 base from J, with 10 bases between. CDR3 loop: CASSATGKNTEAFF. The CDR3 bases are TGTGCCAGCAGCGCTACAGGGAAGAACACTGAAGCTTTCTTT.